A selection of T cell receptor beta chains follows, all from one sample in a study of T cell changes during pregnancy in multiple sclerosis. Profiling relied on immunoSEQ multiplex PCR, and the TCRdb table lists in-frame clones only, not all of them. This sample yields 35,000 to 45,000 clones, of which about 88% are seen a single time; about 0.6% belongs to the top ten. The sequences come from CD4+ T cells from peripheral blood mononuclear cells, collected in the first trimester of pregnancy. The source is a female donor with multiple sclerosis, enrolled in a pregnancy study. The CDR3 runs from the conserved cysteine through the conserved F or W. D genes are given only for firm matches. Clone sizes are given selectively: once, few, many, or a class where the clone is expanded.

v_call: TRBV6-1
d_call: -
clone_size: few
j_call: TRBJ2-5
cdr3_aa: CASSEMTLTQYF
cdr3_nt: TGTGCCAGCAGTGAAATGACTTTAACCCAGTACTTC

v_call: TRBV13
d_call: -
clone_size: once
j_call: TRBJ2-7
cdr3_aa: CASSSSGWTIRNGPEQYF
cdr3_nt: TGTGCCAGCAGCTCATCAGGGTGGACCATTAGAAATGGTCCCGAGCAGTACTTC

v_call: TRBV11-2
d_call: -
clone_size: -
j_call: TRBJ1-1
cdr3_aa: CASSVVSLGGTEAFF
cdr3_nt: TGTGCCAGCAGCGTAGTGTCACTCGGAGGCACTGAAGCTTTCTTT

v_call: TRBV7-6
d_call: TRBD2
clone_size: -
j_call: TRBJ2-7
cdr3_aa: CASSLIGGSLLAGVEQYF
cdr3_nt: TGTGCCAGCAGCTTAATCGGCGGGTCTCTTTTGGCGGGAGTGGAGCAGTACTTC

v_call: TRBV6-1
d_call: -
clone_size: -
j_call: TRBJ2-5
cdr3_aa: CASSGHFQETQYF
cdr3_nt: TGTGCCAGCTCCGGACATTTCCAAGAGACCCAGTACTTC

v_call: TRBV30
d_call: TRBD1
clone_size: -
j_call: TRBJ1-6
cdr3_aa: CAWSAGQGGSPLHF
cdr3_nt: TGTGCCTGGAGTGCAGGACAGGGTGGCTCACCCCTCCACTTT

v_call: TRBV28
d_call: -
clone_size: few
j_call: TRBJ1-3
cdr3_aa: CASNEISGNTIYF
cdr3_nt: TGTGCCAGCAATGAGATCTCTGGAAACACCATATATTTT

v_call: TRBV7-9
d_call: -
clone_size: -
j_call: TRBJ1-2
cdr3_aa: CASSLSYYGYTF
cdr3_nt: TGTGCCAGCAGCTTGAGTTACTATGGCTACACCTTC

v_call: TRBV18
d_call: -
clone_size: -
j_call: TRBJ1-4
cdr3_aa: CASSGGTNEKLFF
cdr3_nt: TGTGCCAGCTCAGGAGGAACTAATGAAAAACTGTTTTTT

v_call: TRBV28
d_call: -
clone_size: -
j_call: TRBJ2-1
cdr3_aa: CASSLFKMSEQFF
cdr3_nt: TGTGCCAGCAGTTTATTTAAGATGAGTGAGCAGTTCTTC

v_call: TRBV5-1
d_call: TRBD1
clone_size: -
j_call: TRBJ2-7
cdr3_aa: CASSTDRGGEQYF
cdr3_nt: TGCGCCAGCAGCACGGACAGGGGCGGGGAGCAGTACTTC

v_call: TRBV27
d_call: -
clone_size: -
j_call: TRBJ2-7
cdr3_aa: CASSLQWSSYEQYF
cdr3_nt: TGTGCCAGCAGTTTACAATGGAGCTCCTACGAGCAGTACTTC

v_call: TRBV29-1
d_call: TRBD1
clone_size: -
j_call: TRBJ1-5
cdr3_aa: CSATWGTVNQPQHF
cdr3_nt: TGCAGCGCCACATGGGGGACAGTAAATCAGCCCCAGCATTTT

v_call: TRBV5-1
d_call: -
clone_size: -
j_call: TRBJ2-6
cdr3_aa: CASSLSGLSYSFSGANVLTF
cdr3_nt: TGCGCCAGCAGCTTGTCAGGGCTTAGTTACTCCTTCTCTGGGGCCAACGTCCTGACTTTC

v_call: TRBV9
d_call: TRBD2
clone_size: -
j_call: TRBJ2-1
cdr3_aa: CASSGGGFKYNEQFF
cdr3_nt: TGTGCCAGCAGCGGGGGGGGGTTTAAGTACAATGAGCAGTTCTTC

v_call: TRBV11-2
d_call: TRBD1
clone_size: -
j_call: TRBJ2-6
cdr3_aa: CASSLTGGAGANVLTF
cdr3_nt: TGTGCCAGCAGCTTAACAGGGGGCGCTGGGGCCAACGTCCTGACTTTC

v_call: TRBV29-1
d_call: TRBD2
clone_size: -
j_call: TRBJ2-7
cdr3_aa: CSVLGTSGYEQYF
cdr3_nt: TGCAGCGTTTTAGGGACTAGCGGTTACGAGCAGTACTTC

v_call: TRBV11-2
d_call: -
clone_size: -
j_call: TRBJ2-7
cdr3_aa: CASSLSLGRYEQYF
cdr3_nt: TGTGCCAGCAGCTTGTCTCTGGGGCGCTACGAGCAGTACTTC

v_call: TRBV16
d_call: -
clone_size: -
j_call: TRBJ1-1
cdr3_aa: CASFFGGLNTEAFF
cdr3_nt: TGTGCCAGCTTTTTCGGGGGTCTTAACACTGAAGCTTTCTTT

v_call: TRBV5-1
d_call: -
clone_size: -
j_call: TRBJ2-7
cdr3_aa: CASSFPRGDPYEQYF
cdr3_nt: TGCGCCAGCAGCTTCCCTCGGGGAGATCCCTACGAGCAGTACTTC

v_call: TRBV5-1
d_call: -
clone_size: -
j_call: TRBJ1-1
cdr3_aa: CASSPGGAGRYGTEAFF
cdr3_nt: TGCGCCAGCAGCCCGGGGGGGGCAGGGCGGTATGGCACTGAAGCTTTCTTT

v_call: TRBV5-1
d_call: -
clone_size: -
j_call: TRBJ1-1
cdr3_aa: CASSLVLNTEAFF
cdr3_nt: TGCGCCAGCAGCTTGGTCTTGAACACTGAAGCTTTCTTT

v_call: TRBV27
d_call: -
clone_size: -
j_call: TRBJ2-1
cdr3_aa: CASSLSMSSYNEQFF
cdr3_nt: TGTGCCAGCAGTTTAAGCATGAGCTCCTACAATGAGCAGTTCTTC

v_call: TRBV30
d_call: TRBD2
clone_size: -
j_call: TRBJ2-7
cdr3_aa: CAWMTSGTSNEQYF
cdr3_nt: TGTGCCTGGATGACTAGCGGGACGTCTAACGAGCAGTACTTC

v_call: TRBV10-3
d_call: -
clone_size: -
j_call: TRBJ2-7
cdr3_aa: CAISEIAYEQYF
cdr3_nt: TGTGCCATCAGTGAGATTGCGTACGAGCAGTACTTC

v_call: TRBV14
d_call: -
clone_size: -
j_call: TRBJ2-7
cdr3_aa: CASSQDYYYEQYF
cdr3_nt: TGTGCCAGCAGCCAAGACTACTACTACGAGCAGTACTTC

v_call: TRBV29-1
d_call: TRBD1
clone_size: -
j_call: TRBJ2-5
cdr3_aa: CSVETGIETQYF
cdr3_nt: TGCAGCGTAGAGACAGGGATAGAGACCCAGTACTTC

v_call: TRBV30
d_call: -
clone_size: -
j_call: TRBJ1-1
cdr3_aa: CAWGPGGLNTEAFF
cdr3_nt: TGTGCCTGGGGTCCTGGCGGTTTGAACACTGAAGCTTTCTTT

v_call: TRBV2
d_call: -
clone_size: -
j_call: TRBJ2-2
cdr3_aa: CASSESRDTGELFF
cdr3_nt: TGTGCCAGCAGTGAATCCAGGGACACCGGGGAGCTGTTTTTT

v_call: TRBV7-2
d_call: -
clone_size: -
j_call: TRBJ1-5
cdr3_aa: CASSLGDNYYQPQHF
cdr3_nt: TGTGCCAGCAGCCTAGGGGACAACTACTATCAGCCCCAGCATTTT

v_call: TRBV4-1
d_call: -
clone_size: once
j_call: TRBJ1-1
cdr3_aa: CASSPGGIGEAFF
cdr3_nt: TGCGCCAGCAGCCCTGGGGGGATCGGTGAAGCTTTCTTT

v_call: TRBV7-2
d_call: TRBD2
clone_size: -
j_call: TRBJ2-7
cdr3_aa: CASSRPGLASYEQYF
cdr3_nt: TGTGCCAGCAGCCGACCGGGACTAGCGAGCTACGAGCAGTACTTC

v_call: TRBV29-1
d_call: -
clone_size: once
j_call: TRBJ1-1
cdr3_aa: CSVERFKNTEAFF
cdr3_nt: TGCAGCGTTGAACGGTTTAAGAACACTGAAGCTTTCTTT

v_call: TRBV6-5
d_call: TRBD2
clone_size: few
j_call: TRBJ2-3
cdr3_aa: CASSYQSSGRDTQYF
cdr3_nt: TGTGCCAGCAGTTACCAGAGTAGCGGGAGAGATACGCAGTATTTT

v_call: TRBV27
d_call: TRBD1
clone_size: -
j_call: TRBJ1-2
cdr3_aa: CASSRQGSGANYGYTF
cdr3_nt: TGTGCCAGCAGCCGACAGGGTTCGGGAGCTAACTATGGCTACACCTTC

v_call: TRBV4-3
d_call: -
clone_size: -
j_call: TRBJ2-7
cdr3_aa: CASSQDRASSEQYF
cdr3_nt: TGCGCCAGCAGCCAAGATCGCGCCTCAAGCGAGCAGTACTTC

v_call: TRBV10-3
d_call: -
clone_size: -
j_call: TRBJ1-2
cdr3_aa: CAISPGGGWKYTF
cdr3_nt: TGTGCCATCAGCCCCGGGGGGGGGTGGAAATACACCTTC

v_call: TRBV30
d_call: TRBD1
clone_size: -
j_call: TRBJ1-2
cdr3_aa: CAWSARDRGGYGYTF
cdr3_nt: TGTGCCTGGAGTGCCCGGGACAGGGGTGGCTATGGCTACACCTTC

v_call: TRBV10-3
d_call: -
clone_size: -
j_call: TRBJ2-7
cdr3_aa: CAISGLQAYEQYF
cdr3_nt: TGTGCCATCAGTGGGCTTCAGGCCTACGAGCAGTACTTC

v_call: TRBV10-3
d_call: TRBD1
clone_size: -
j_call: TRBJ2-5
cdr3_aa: CAISSGQGLLETQYF
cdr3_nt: TGTGCCATCAGTTCGGGACAGGGGTTACTTGAGACCCAGTACTTC

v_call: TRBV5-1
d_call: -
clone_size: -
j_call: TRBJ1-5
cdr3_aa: CASSPEGGASNQPQHF
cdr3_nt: TGCGCCAGCAGCCCGGAGGGAGGGGCCAGCAATCAGCCCCAGCATTTT

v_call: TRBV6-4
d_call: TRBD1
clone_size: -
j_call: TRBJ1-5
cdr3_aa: CASSDGQGNQPQHF
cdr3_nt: TGTGCCAGCAGTGACGGACAGGGGAACCAGCCCCAGCATTTT

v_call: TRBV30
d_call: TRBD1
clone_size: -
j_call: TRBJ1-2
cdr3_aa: CAWSVLGQGAETF
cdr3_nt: TGTGCCTGGAGTGTTTTAGGACAGGGGGCGGAAACCTTC

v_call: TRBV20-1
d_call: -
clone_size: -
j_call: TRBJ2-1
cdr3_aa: CSATDFNEQFF
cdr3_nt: TGCAGTGCTACGGACTTCAATGAGCAGTTCTTC

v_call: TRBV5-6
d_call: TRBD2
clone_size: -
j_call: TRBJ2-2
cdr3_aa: CASRFSGTHTGELFF
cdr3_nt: TGTGCCAGCAGGTTTAGCGGGACCCACACCGGGGAGCTGTTTTTT

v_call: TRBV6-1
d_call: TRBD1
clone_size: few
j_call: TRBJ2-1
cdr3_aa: CASSEPRGQGFF
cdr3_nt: TGTGCCAGCAGTGAGCCCAGGGGGCAGGGGTTCTTC

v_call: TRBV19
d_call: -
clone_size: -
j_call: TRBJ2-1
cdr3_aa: CASSTLTGLAEQFF
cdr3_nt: TGTGCCAGTAGCACCCTGACGGGGTTGGCTGAGCAGTTCTTC

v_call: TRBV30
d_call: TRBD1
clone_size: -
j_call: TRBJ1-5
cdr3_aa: CAWGTGGLGNQPQHF
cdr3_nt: TGTGCCTGGGGCACAGGGGGCTTGGGCAATCAGCCCCAGCATTTT

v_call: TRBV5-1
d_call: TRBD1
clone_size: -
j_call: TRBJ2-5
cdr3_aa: CASSPGGQGAVGETQYF
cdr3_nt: TGCGCCAGCAGCCCGGGGGGACAGGGGGCGGTCGGAGAGACCCAGTACTTC

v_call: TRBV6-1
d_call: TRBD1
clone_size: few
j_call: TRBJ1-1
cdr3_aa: CASRDRAFTEAFF
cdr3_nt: TGTGCCAGCAGGGACAGGGCTTTCACTGAAGCTTTCTTT

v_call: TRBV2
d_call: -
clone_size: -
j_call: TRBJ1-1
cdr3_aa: CASSAQGSTEAFF
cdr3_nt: TGTGCCAGCAGTGCCCAGGGTTCCACTGAAGCTTTCTTT

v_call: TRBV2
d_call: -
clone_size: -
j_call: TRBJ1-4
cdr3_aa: CASRGRGGEKLFF
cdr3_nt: TGTGCCAGCAGGGGCAGGGGCGGAGAAAAACTGTTTTTT

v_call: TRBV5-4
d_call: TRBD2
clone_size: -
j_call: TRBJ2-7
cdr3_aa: CASSPSGTYEQYF
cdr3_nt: TGTGCCAGCAGCCCCAGCGGGACCTACGAGCAGTACTTC

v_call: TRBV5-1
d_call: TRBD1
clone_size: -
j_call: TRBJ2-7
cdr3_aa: CASSLGQGPIEQYF
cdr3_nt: TGCGCCAGCAGCTTGGGACAGGGTCCCATTGAGCAGTACTTC

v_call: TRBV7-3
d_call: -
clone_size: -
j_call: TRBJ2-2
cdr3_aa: CASSLRPGNTGELFF
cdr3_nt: TGTGCCAGCAGCTTACGGCCGGGGAACACCGGGGAGCTGTTTTTT

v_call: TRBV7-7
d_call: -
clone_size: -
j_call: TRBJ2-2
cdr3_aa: CASSVTGSNTGELFF
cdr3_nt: TGTGCCAGCAGCGTAACAGGTTCGAACACCGGGGAGCTGTTTTTT

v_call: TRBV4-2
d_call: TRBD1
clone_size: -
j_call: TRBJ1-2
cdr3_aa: CASSQGQGAKGGYTF
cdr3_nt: TGTGCCAGCAGCCAAGGACAGGGGGCAAAAGGGGGCTACACCTTC

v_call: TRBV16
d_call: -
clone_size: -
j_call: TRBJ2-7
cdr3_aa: CASSRLSGGYEQYF
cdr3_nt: TGTGCCAGCAGCCGCCTGTCAGGGGGGTACGAGCAGTACTTC

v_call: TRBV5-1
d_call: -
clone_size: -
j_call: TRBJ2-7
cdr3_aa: CASSFGSYEQYF
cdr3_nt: TGCGCCAGCAGCTTTGGTAGTTACGAGCAGTACTTC

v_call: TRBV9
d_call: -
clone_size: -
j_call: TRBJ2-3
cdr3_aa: CASSVESGTSTDTQYF
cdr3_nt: TGTGCCAGCAGCGTAGAGTCCGGGACTAGCACAGATACGCAGTATTTT